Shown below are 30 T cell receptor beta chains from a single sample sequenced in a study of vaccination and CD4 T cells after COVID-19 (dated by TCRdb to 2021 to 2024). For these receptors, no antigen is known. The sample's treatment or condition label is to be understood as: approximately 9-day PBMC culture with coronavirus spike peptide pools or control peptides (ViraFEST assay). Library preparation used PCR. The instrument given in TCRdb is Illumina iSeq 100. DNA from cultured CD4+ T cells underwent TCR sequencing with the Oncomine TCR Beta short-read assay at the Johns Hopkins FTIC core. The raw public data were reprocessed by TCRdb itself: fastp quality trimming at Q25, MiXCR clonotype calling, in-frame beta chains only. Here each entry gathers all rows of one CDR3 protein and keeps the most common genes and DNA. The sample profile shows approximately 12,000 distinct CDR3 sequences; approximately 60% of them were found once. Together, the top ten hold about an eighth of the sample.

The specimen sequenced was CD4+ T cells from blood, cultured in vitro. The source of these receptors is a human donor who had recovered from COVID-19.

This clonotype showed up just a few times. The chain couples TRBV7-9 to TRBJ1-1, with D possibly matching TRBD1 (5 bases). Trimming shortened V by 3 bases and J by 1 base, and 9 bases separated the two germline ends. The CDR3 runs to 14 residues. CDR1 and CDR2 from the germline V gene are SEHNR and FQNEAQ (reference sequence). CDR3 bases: TGTGCCAGCAGCTTTGAGGGGAGGAACACTGAAGCTTTCTTT. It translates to CASSFEGRNTEAFF.

The CDR3 bases are TGTGCCAGCAGCTTAAGCAGCTATGGCTACACCTTC. This translates into CASSLSSYGYTF. The chain couples TRBV7-2 to TRBJ1-2; D ambiguous. Trimming stripped 2 bases from V and 4 bases from J, with 5 bases between. The CDR3 loop spans 12 amino acids. Germline V CDR1 and CDR2: SGHTA, FQGNSA.

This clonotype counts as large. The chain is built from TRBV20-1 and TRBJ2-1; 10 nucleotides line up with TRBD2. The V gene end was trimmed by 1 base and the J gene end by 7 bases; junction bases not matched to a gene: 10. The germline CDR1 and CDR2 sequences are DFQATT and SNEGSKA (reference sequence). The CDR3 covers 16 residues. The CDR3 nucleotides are TGCAGTGCTAGAGGCCATACCAGCGGGAGGGGAAATGAGCAGTTCTTC. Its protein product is CSARGHTSGRGNEQFF.

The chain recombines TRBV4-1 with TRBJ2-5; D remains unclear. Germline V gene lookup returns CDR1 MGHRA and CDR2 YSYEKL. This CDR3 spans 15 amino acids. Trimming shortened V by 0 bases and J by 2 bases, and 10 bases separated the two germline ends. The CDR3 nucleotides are TGCGCCAGCAGCCAAGAGGGGTTTGCTCAAGAGACCCAGTACTTC. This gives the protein CASSQEGFAQETQYF.

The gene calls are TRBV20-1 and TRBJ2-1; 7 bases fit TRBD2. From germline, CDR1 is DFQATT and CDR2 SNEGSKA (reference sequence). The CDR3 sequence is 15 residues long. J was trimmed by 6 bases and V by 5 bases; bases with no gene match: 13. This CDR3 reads CSAGGGWELANEQFF. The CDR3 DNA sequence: TGCAGTGCTGGGGGGGGGTGGGAATTGGCCAATGAGCAGTTCTTC.

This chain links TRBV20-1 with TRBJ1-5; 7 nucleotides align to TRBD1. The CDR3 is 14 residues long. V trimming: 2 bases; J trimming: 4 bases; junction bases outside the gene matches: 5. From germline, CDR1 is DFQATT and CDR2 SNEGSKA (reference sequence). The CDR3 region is CSARTGTENQPQHF. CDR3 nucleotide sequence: TGCAGTGCTAGAACCGGGACAGAGAATCAGCCCCAGCATTTT.

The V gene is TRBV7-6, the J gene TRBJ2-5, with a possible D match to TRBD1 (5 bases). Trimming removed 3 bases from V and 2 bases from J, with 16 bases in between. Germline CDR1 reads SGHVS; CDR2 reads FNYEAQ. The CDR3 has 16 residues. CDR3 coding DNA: TGTGCCAGCAGCTTGGGTCATCTGGGGCCACAAGAGACCCAGTACTTC. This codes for CASSLGHLGPQETQYF.

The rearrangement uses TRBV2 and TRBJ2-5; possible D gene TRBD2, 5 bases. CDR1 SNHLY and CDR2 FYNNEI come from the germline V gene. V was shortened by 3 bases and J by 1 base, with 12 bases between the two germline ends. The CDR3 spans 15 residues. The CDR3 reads CASSDIGLRQETQYF. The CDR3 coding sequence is TGTGCCAGCAGTGACATTGGACTGCGCCAAGAGACCCAGTACTTC.

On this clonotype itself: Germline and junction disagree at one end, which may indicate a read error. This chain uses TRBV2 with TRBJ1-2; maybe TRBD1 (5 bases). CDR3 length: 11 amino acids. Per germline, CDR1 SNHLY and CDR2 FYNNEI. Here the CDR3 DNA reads TGTGCCAGCACTGAGACCGGGACTACTCACTTC. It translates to CASTETGTTHF.

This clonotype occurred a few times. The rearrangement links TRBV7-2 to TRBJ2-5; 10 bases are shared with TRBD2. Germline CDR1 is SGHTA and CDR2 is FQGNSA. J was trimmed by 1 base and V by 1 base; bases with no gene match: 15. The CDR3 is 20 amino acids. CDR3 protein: CASSLGALAGVIGLQETQYF. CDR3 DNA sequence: TGTGCCAGCAGCTTAGGGGCGCTAGCGGGAGTTATAGGGCTCCAAGAGACCCAGTACTTC.

The CDR3 is CASSSGGPLQETQYF. The CDR3 DNA sequence: TGTGCCAGCAGCTCAGGAGGGCCCCTCCAAGAGACCCAGTACTTC. The rearrangement links TRBV7-9 to TRBJ2-5; TRBD2 might be the D (6 bases). Trimming shortened V by 4 bases and J by 1 base, and 13 bases separated the two germline ends. CDR1 is SEHNR and CDR2 is FQNEAQ in the germline V gene (reference sequence). CDR3 length: 15 amino acids.

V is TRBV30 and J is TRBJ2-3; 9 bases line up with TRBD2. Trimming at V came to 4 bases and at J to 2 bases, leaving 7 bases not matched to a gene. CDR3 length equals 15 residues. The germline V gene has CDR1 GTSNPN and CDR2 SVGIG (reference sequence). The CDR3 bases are TGTGCCTGGACTGCTAGCGGGATTCCCACAGATACGCAGTATTTT. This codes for CAWTASGIPTDTQYF.

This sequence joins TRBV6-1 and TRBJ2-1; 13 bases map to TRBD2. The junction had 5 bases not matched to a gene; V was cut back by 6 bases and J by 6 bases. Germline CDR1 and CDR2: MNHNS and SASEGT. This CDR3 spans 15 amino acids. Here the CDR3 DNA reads TGTGCCAGCAGACCAGGACTAGCGGGAGCCAATGAGCAGTTCTTC. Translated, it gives CASRPGLAGANEQFF.

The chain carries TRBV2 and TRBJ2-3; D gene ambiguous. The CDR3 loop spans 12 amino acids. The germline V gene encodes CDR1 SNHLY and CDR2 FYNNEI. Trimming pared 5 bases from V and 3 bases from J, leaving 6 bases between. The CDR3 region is CASSRLTDTQYF. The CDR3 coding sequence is TGTGCCAGCAGTCGACTGACAGATACGCAGTATTTT. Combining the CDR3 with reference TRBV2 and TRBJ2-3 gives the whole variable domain EPEVTQTPSHQVTQMGQEVILRCVPISNHLYFYWYRQILGQKVEFLVSFYNNEISEKSEIFDDQFSVERPDGSNFTLKIRSTKLEDSAMYFCASSRLTDTQYFGPGTRLTVL.

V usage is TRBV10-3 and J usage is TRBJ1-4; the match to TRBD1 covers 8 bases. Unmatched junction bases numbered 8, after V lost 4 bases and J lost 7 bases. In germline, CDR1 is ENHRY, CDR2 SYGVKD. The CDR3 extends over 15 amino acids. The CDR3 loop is CAISASGTGGEKLFF. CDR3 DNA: TGTGCCATCAGTGCTTCTGGGACAGGAGGTGAAAAACTGTTTTTT.

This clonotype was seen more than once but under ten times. The CDR3 loop is CASSEDGTGLNEKLFF. The CDR3 nucleotides read TGTGCCAGCAGTGAAGACGGGACAGGACTAAATGAAAAACTGTTTTTT. The V gene is TRBV6-1, the J gene TRBJ1-4, with 8 bases that match TRBD1. The germline V gene has CDR1 MNHNS and CDR2 SASEGT. The CDR3 contains 16 residues. Unmatched junction bases numbered 6, after V lost 1 base and J lost 5 bases.

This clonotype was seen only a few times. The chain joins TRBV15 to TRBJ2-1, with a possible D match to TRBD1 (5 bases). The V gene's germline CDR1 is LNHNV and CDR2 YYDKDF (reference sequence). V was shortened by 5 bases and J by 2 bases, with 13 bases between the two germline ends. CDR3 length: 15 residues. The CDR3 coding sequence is TGTGCCACCAGCCTTCGGACAAAAGCCTACAATGAGCAGTTCTTC. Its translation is CATSLRTKAYNEQFF. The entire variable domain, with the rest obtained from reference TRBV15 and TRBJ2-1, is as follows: DAMVIQNPRYQVTQFGKPVTLSCSQTLNHNVMYWYQQKSSQAPKLLFHYYDKDFNNEADTPDNFQSRRPNTSFCFLDIRSPGLGDTAMYLCATSLRTKAYNEQFFGPGTRLTVL.

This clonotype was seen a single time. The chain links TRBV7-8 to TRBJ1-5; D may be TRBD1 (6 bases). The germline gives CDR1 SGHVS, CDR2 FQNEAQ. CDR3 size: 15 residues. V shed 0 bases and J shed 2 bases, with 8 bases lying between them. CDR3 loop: CASSLARTGNQPQHF. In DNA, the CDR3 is TGTGCCAGCAGCTTAGCCCGGACAGGCAATCAGCCCCAGCATTTT.

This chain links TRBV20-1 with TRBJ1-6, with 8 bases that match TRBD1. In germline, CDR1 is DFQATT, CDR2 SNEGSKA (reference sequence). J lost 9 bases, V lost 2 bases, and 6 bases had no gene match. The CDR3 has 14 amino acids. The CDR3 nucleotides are TGCAGTGCTAGACTGACAGGGGCCCCTTCACCCCTCCACTTT. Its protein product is CSARLTGAPSPLHF.

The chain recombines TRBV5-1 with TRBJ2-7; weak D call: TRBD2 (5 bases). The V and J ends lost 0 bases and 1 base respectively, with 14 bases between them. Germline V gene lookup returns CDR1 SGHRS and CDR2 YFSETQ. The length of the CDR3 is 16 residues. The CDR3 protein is CASSLDGWESSYEQYF. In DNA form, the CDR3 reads TGCGCCAGCAGCTTGGACGGGTGGGAGAGTTCCTACGAGCAGTACTTC.

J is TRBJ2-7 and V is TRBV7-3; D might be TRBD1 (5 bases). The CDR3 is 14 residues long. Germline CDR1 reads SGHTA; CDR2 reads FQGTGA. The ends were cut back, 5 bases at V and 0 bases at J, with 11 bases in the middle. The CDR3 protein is CASSATASSYEQYF. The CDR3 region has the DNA TGTGCCAGCAGCGCGACAGCAAGCTCCTACGAGCAGTACTTC.

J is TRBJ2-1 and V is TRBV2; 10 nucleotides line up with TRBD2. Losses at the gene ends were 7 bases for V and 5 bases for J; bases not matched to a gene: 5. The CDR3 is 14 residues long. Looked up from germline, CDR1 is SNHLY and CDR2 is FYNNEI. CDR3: CASTLTSGNNEQFF. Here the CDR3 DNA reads TGTGCCAGCACTCTTACTAGCGGGAACAATGAGCAGTTCTTC.

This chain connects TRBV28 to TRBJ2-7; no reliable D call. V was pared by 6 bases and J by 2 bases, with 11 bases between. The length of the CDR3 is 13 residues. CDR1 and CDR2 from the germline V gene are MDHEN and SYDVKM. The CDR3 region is CASSLGNPYEQYF. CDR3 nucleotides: TGTGCCAGCAGCCTAGGAAACCCCTACGAGCAGTACTTC.

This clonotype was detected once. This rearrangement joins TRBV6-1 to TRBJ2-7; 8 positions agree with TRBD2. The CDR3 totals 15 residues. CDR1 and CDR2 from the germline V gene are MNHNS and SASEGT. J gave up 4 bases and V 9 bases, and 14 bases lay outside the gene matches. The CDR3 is CARTPSGTRPYEQYF. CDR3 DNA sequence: TGTGCCAGAACACCATCCGGGACTAGACCATACGAGCAGTACTTC.

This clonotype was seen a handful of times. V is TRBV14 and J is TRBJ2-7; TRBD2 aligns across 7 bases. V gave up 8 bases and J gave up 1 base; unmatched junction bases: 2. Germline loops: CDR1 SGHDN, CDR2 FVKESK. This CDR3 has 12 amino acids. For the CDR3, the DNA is TGTGCCAGCGGGAGGGGATCCTACGAGCAGTACTTC. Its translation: CASGRGSYEQYF.

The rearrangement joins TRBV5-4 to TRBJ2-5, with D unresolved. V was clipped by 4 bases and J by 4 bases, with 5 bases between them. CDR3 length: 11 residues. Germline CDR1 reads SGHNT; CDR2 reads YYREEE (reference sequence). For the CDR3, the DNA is TGTGCCAGCAGCGCAGGAGAGACCCAGTACTTC. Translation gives CASSAGETQYF.

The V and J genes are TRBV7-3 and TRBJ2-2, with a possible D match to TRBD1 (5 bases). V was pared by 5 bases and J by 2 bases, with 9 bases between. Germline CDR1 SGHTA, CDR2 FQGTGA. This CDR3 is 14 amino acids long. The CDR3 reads CASSPQGNTGELFF. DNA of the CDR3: TGTGCCAGCAGCCCCCAGGGAAACACCGGGGAGCTGTTTTTT.

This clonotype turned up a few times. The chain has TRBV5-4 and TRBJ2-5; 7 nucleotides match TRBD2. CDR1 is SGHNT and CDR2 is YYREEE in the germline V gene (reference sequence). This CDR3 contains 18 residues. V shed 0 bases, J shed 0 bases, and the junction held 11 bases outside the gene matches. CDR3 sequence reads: CASSLDIAAGMYQETQYF. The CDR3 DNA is TGTGCCAGCAGCTTGGATATAGCAGCGGGGATGTACCAAGAGACCCAGTACTTC.

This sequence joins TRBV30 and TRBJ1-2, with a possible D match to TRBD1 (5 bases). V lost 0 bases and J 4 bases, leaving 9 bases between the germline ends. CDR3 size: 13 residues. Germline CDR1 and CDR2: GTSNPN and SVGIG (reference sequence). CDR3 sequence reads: CAWSVGQGYGYTF. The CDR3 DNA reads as TGTGCCTGGAGTGTTGGTCAGGGCTATGGCTACACCTTC.

The CDR3 here is CASTPAGSVYEQYF. CDR3 in DNA: TGCGCCAGCACCCCGGCGGGCTCGGTCTACGAGCAGTACTTC. The chain combines TRBV10-2 with TRBJ2-7; D is perhaps TRBD2 (5 bases). The ends were cut back, 7 bases at V and 3 bases at J, with 16 bases in the middle. The length of the CDR3 is 14 residues. Germline loops: CDR1 WSHSY, CDR2 SAAADI.